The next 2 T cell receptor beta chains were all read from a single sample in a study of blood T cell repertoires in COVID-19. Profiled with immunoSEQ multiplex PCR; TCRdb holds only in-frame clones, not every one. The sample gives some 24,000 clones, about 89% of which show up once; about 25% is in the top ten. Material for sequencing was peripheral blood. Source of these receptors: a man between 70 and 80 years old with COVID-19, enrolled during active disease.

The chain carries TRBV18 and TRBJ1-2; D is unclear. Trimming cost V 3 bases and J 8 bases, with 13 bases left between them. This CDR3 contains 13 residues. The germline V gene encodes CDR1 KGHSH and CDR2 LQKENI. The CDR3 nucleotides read TGTGCCAGCTCACCTAGCTTCGAACACGGCTACACCTTC. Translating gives CASSPSFEHGYTF.

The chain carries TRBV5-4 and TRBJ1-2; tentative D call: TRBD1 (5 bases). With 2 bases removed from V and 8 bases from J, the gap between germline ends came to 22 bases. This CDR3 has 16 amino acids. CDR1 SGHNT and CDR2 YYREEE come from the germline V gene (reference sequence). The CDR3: CASSFWTSSMRYGYTF. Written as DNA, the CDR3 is TGTGCCAGCAGCTTCTGGACAAGCTCTATGCGTTACGGCTACACCTTC.